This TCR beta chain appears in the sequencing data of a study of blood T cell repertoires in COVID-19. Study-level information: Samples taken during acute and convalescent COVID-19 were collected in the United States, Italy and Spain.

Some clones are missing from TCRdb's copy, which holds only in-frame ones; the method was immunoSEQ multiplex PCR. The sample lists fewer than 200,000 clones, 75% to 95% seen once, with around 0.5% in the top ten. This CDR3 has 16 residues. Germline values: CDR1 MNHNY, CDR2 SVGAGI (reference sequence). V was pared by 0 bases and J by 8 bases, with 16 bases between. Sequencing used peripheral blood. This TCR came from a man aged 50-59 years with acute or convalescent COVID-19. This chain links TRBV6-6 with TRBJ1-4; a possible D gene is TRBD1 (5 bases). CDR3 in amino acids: CASSYSPGPLGEKLFF. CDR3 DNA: TGTGCCAGCAGTTACTCGCCAGGGCCTCTAGGGGAAAAACTGTTTTTT.